The 27 T cell receptor beta chains listed next were all sequenced from one sample in a study of T cells in Graves' hyperthyroidism and ophthalmopathy. The investigators amplified TCR beta CDR3 regions from RNA transcripts. First-round RT-PCR targeting the TCR CDR3 was performed with the HTBI primer set. One entry per CDR3 protein, called by TCRdb with MiXCR from the multiplex PCR reads. The sample gives under 450,000 distinct CDR3 sequences, approximately 18% of which show up once; approximately 33% is in the top ten. The specimen was blood. The receptors shown here come from a woman in her twenties or thirties with Graves' hyperthyroidism that later progressed to Graves' ophthalmopathy.

This clonotype showed up just a few times. The chain links TRBV12-3 or TRBV12-4 to TRBJ2-6, with D hard to call. V lost 3 bases and J lost 2, with 8 bases in between. CDR3 length: 15 residues. The CDR3 DNA follows: TGTGCCAGCAGTTTTGTGGGTACTGGGGCCAACGTCCTGACTTTC. It is translated as CASSFVGTGANVLTF.

This clonotype was counted ten times or more. The rearrangement joins TRBV3-1 to TRBJ1-1; no firm D call. Per germline, CDR1 LGHDT and CDR2 YNNKEL (reference sequence). Deletions cut 3 bases from V and 3 bases from J, with 8 bases between. The CDR3 runs 13 residues. CDR3 amino acids: CASSHRGDTEAFF. The CDR3 DNA reads TGTGCCAGCAGCCACCGAGGCGACACTGAAGCTTTCTTT.

The V gene is TRBV27, the J gene TRBJ2-7, with TRBD1 matching 7 bases. The CDR3 covers 13 residues. Per the germline V gene, CDR1 is MNHEY and CDR2 is SMNVEV (reference sequence). V shed 3 bases and J 4 bases; nucleotides not matched to a gene: 3. The CDR3 DNA reads TGTGCCAGCAGTTTTGCACAGGGGTACGAGCAGTACTTC. Amino acid sequence: CASSFAQGYEQYF.

This clonotype was detected many times. The chain employs TRBV6-5 and TRBJ2-3, with D uncertain. This CDR3 has 16 residues. V lost 1 base, J lost 0 bases, and 11 bases lay in between. The germline V gene encodes CDR1 MNHEY and CDR2 SVGAGI. The CDR3 spells CASSYYSLDSTDTQYF. The CDR3 region has the DNA TGTGCCAGCAGTTACTACTCGCTTGACAGCACAGATACGCAGTATTTT.

In its sample, this clonotype was seen a few times. Germline and junction disagree at one end, which may indicate a read error. This rearrangement joins TRBV12-3 or TRBV12-4 to TRBJ2-3, with D hard to call. The CDR3 loop spans 16 amino acids. Written as DNA, the CDR3 is TGTGCCAGTAGTTTAAGGTCCCCATTAAGCACAGATACGCAGTATTTT. As protein: CASSLRSPLSTDTQYF.

Many counts were recorded for this clonotype. The chain links TRBV16 to TRBJ1-6; maybe TRBD1 (5 bases). Germline V gene lookup returns CDR1 KGHSY and CDR2 FQNENV. There are 17 residues in the CDR3. Deletions cut 1 base from V and 8 bases from J, with 18 bases between. The CDR3 region has the DNA TGTGCCAGCAGCCAATGGGGCGTCGGGGTCTTGCATTCACCCCTCCACTTT. Protein product: CASSQWGVGVLHSPLHF. Together with reference TRBV16 and TRBJ1-6, the CDR3 gives the full variable domain: GEEVAQTPKHLVRGEGQKAKLYCAPIKGHSYVFWYQQVLKNEFKFLISFQNENVFDETGMPKERFSAKCLPNSPCSLEIQATKLEDSAVYFCASSQWGVGVLHSPLHFGNGTRLTVT.

This clonotype was found a few times. The chain links TRBV12-3 or TRBV12-4 to TRBJ1-1; a possible D gene is TRBD1 (6 bases). V was trimmed by 0 bases and J by 0 bases, leaving 11 bases between them. The CDR3 length is 16 residues. The CDR3 nucleotides read TGTGCCAGCAGTTTAGCCCAATACAGGGTGAACACTGAAGCTTTCTTT. It yields the protein CASSLAQYRVNTEAFF.

Many counts were recorded for this clonotype. The chain uses TRBV28 and TRBJ1-5, with 12 bases lining up with TRBD1. The length of the CDR3 is 15 residues. Germline V gene data show CDR1 as MDHEN and CDR2 as SYDVKM. Losses at the gene ends were 4 bases for V and 6 bases for J; bases not matched to a gene: 4. The CDR3 nucleotides read TGTGCCAGCAGTTCCGGGACAGGGGGCCTTCAGCCCCAGCATTTT. Residues: CASSSGTGGLQPQHF.

A remark on this clonotype: A read error is possible here, since a much larger clone lies one base away. V and J are TRBV7-9 and TRBJ1-5; possibly TRBD1 for D (5 bases). CDR3 length: 15 amino acids. CDR1 SEHNR and CDR2 FQNEAQ come from the germline V gene (reference sequence). Here the CDR3 DNA reads TGTACCAGCAGCTTAGATGGAGGGGCGAGACAGCCCCAGCATTTT. It translates to CTSSLDGGARQPQHF.

This clonotype was counted many times. The chain links TRBV7-6 to TRBJ2-7; D might be TRBD2 (6 bases). Germline CDR1 reads SGHVS; CDR2 reads FNYEAQ. V lost 5 bases to trimming and J lost 4 bases, with 15 bases between them. The CDR3 sequence is 14 residues long. This chain's CDR3 is CASSPTRAGYEQYF. CDR3 DNA sequence: TGTGCCAGCAGCCCCACGAGGGCGGGGTACGAGCAGTACTTC.

This clonotype was seen at least ten times. The rearrangement joins TRBV6-1 to TRBJ2-1, with a tentative D call TRBD1 (5 bases). The CDR3 sequence is 16 residues long. Germline values: CDR1 MNHNS, CDR2 SASEGT. The V and J ends lost 5 bases and 0 bases respectively, with 14 bases between them. CDR3 nucleotides: TGTGCCAGCAGTTATTTTGGCAGGGCCTCCTACAATGAGCAGTTCTTC. Translation: CASSYFGRASYNEQFF.

This clonotype has ten or more counts. The CDR3 bases are TGTGCCTGGGGCGCAGGGGGCCTGAACACTGAAGCTTTCTTT. It codes for CAWGAGGLNTEAFF. The chain recombines TRBV30 with TRBJ1-1; the match to TRBD1 covers 8 bases. In germline, CDR1 is GTSNPN, CDR2 SVGIG (reference sequence). J gave up 0 bases and V 5 bases, and 5 bases lay outside the gene matches. The CDR3 contains 14 residues.

The sample holds a few counts of this clonotype. This chain uses TRBV2 with TRBJ2-2; a possible D gene is TRBD2 (5 bases). Trimming removed 7 bases from V and 3 bases from J, with 18 bases in between. The CDR3 sequence is 16 residues long. Germline loops: CDR1 SNHLY, CDR2 FYNNEI. In nucleotides, the CDR3 is TGTGCCAGCATGCCCTCGCCGGGGATCTACACCGGGGAGCTGTTTTTT. Translation gives CASMPSPGIYTGELFF.

The chain joins TRBV6-2 or TRBV6-3 to TRBJ2-5; 8 bases map to TRBD2. The CDR3 is made up of 17 amino acids. Looked up from germline, CDR1 is MNHEY and CDR2 is SVGEGT. Unmatched junction bases numbered 11, after V lost 0 bases and J lost 5 bases. The CDR3 region has the DNA TGTGCCAGCAGTTACTCGGGATCGGGGGGGGGCCGGGAGACCCAGTACTTC. Translated: CASSYSGSGGGRETQYF.

This clonotype was detected many times. The chain uses TRBV11-2 and TRBJ2-1; D is ambiguous. The germline CDR1 and CDR2 sequences are SGHAT and FQNNGV. The CDR3 is made up of 15 amino acids. Trimming shortened V by 4 bases and J by 4 bases, and 14 bases separated the two germline ends. The CDR3 sequence: CASSSIKGGYNEQFF. Written as DNA, the CDR3 is TGTGCCAGCAGCTCTATAAAAGGCGGATACAATGAGCAGTTCTTC.

This clonotype came up many times. The CDR3 DNA follows: TGTGCCAGCAGCTTGGGCCGGATATACCCCAACACTGAAGCTTTCTTT. Translation gives CASSLGRIYPNTEAFF. This rearrangement joins TRBV7-9 to TRBJ1-1; the D is unclear. V dropped 3 bases and J dropped 2 bases, with 16 bases sitting between them. CDR3 size: 16 residues. CDR1 and CDR2 from the germline V gene are SEHNR and FQNEAQ (reference sequence).

V gene TRBV20-1 combines with J gene TRBJ1-5; 8 bases are shared with TRBD1. Germline assignment: CDR1 DFQATT and CDR2 SNEGSKA (reference sequence). The CDR3 spans 16 residues. The J segment lost 2 bases and the V segment lost 4 bases, leaving 10 bases of the junction unmatched. Here the CDR3 reads CSAKAPGGQGNQPQHF. In nucleotides, the CDR3 is TGCAGTGCTAAGGCCCCCGGGGGACAGGGCAATCAGCCCCAGCATTTT.

The genes are TRBV6-6 and TRBJ2-7; TRBD2 matches 7 bases. V lost 0 bases, J lost 6 bases, and 5 bases stayed unmatched. Germline loops: CDR1 MNHNY, CDR2 SVGAGI (reference sequence). The CDR3 has 14 amino acids. The CDR3 DNA reads TGTGCCAGCAGTTACTCCGTGGCGGGGGTCGAGCAGTACTTC. Residues: CASSYSVAGVEQYF.

A remark on this clonotype: With a much larger clone just one base away, this may be a read error. This chain connects TRBV6-6 to TRBJ2-2; no definite D call. V lost 9 bases, J lost 14 bases, and 22 bases lay in between. Germline V gene data show CDR1 as MNHNY and CDR2 as SVGAGI (reference sequence). The CDR3 loop spans 13 amino acids. This CDR3 is CASARALNETLFF. In DNA form, the CDR3 reads TGTGCCAGTGCCCGCGCTTTGAATGAAACACTGTTTTTT.

This clonotype appeared a few times. This chain joins TRBV6-1 and TRBJ2-1; no clear D. CDR1 and CDR2 from the germline V gene are MNHNS and SASEGT. The V gene lost 7 bases and the J gene lost 3 bases, with 10 bases spanning the gap. The CDR3 spans 13 residues. This CDR3 is CASNQEFYNEQFF. In DNA form, the CDR3 reads TGTGCCAGCAACCAGGAGTTCTACAATGAGCAGTTCTTC.

This clonotype was counted at least ten times. J is TRBJ1-2 and V is TRBV10-3; maybe TRBD1 (5 bases). The CDR3 spans 15 residues. The V gene's germline CDR1 is ENHRY and CDR2 SYGVKD. The V end lost 0 bases, the J end lost 4 bases, and 12 bases lay between the germline ends. CDR3 sequence reads: CAISESGTGPYGYTF. In nucleotides, the CDR3 is TGTGCCATCAGTGAGTCCGGCACAGGCCCCTATGGCTACACCTTC.

This clonotype came up many times. The chain recombines TRBV12-3 or TRBV12-4 with TRBJ1-2; no clear D gene. Trimming removed 2 bases from V and 0 bases from J, with 10 bases in between. The CDR3 runs 15 residues. CDR3 sequence: CASSLRADANYGYTF. CDR3 in DNA: TGTGCCAGCAGTTTAAGGGCAGATGCTAACTATGGCTACACCTTC.

The genes are TRBV19 and TRBJ2-7; 10 positions agree with TRBD1. V dropped 3 bases and J dropped 4; count of bases not matched to a gene: 3. The CDR3 totals 14 residues. Germline lookup yields CDR1 LNHDA and CDR2 SQIVND (reference sequence). The CDR3 reads CASSIGTGEYEQYF. The CDR3 DNA sequence: TGTGCCAGTAGTATCGGGACAGGGGAATACGAGCAGTACTTC.

This clonotype was found many times. The rearrangement uses TRBV7-9 and TRBJ1-2; D call uncertain. V lost 5 bases, J lost 3 bases, and 16 bases lay in between. The CDR3 runs to 15 residues. Germline V lookup: CDR1 SEHNR, CDR2 FQNEAQ (reference sequence). This CDR3 reads CASSQPLAVDYGYTF. CDR3 DNA sequence: TGTGCCAGCAGCCAACCACTGGCCGTAGACTATGGCTACACCTTC. Full variable domain (remainder filled in from reference TRBV7-9 and TRBJ1-2): DTGVSQNPRHKITKRGQNVTFRCDPISEHNRLYWYRQTLGQGPEFLTYFQNEAQLEKSRLLSDRFSAERPKGSFSTLEIQRTEQGDSAMYLCASSQPLAVDYGYTFGSGTRLTVV.

This clonotype occurred many times. The CDR3 bases are TGTGCCAGCAGCTTAGATCTTGCGGGGGTATACAATGAGCAGTTCTTC. Translating it yields CASSLDLAGVYNEQFF. V gene TRBV7-8 combines with J gene TRBJ2-1, with TRBD2 identical over 7 bases. The CDR3 has 16 residues. The trim removed 1 base at V and 4 bases at J, leaving 7 bases unmatched. Germline V gene sequence: CDR1 SGHVS, CDR2 FQNEAQ.

The rearrangement links TRBV5-6 to TRBJ2-3, with no clear D. The CDR3 loop spans 13 amino acids. Germline CDR1 and CDR2: SGHDT and YYEEEE. Between the trimmed V and J ends, which lost 3 bases and 3 bases, there was a span of 8 bases. The CDR3: CASSSRFTDTQYF. DNA for the CDR3: TGTGCCAGCAGCTCCCGATTTACAGATACGCAGTATTTT. Full variable domain (remainder filled in from reference TRBV5-6 and TRBJ2-3): DAGVTQSPTHLIKTRGQQVTLRCSPKSGHDTVSWYQQALGQGPQFIFQYYEEEERQRGNFPDRFSGHQFPNYSSELNVNALLLGDSALYLCASSSRFTDTQYFGPGTRLTVL.

This clonotype was counted between two and nine times. The chain uses TRBV4-1 and TRBJ2-3; 8 nucleotides line up with TRBD2. The junction had 4 bases not matched to a gene; V was cut back by 1 base and J by 1 base. The CDR3 is 16 residues long. CDR1 MGHRA and CDR2 YSYEKL come from the germline V gene. The CDR3 DNA is TGCGCCAGCAGCCAAGTCGGAGCGGGAGGCACAGATACGCAGTATTTT. It codes for CASSQVGAGGTDTQYF.